One and the same sample provided the 12 T cell receptor beta chains below, sequenced in a study of shared clonotypes between healthy human individuals. The method was immunoSEQ multiplex PCR; TCRdb's version includes in-frame clones alone and lacks a portion of them. Of about 2 million clones in the sample, 90% to 95% were seen once. The specimen was naive CD4+ T cells sorted from blood. Described subset: CD45RA+ positively selected. Every receptor here comes from a man between 18 and 35 years old in good health.

This clone was seen only a few times. The chain combines TRBV2 with TRBJ1-6; D uncertain. The V and J ends lost 5 bases and 7 bases respectively, with 6 bases between them. The CDR3 length is 12 residues. Germline loops: CDR1 SNHLY, CDR2 FYNNEI. The CDR3 reads CASSYTNSPLHF. CDR3 sequence (DNA): TGTGCCAGCAGTTATACGAATTCACCCCTCCACTTT. Full variable domain (remainder filled in from reference TRBV2 and TRBJ1-6): EPEVTQTPSHQVTQMGQEVILRCVPISNHLYFYWYRQILGQKVEFLVSFYNNEISEKSEIFDDQFSVERPDGSNFTLKIRSTKLEDSAMYFCASSYTNSPLHFGNGTRLTVT.

As for this clone: The sample holds other DNA sequences that translate to the same CDR3. The chain combines TRBV10-3 with TRBJ2-1; unclear D gene. The CDR3 is 12 amino acids. Germline CDR1 is ENHRY and CDR2 is SYGVKD. Trimming cost V 1 base and J 6 bases, with 4 bases left between them. CDR3 amino acids: CAISEWGNEQFF. Written as DNA, the CDR3 is TGTGCCATCAGTGAGTGGGGCAATGAGCAGTTCTTC.

Here the CDR3 DNA reads TGTGCCAGCAGTTACCGGGGACAGGGTGAAGAGACCCAGTACTTC. This gives the protein CASSYRGQGEETQYF. The chain carries TRBV6-6 and TRBJ2-5; 9 nucleotides align to TRBD1. The CDR3 consists of 15 residues. With V trimmed by 2 bases and J by 3 bases, 4 bases remained unmatched. The germline gives CDR1 MNHNY, CDR2 SVGAGI (reference sequence).

As regards this clone: Other DNA sequences of this sample code for an identical CDR3. The chain is built from TRBV5-1 and TRBJ2-5; 8 positions agree with TRBD1. V shed 4 bases, J shed 4 bases, and the junction held 6 bases outside the gene matches. The CDR3 is 14 residues long. Germline values: CDR1 SGHRS, CDR2 YFSETQ. CDR3 bases: TGCGCCAGCAGCCTTACAGGGGGTGGAGAGACCCAGTACTTC. As protein: CASSLTGGGETQYF.

This chain joins TRBV10-1 and TRBJ1-5, with D hard to call. Germline V gene sequence: CDR1 WNHNN, CDR2 SYGVQD (reference sequence). V was trimmed by 8 bases and J by 5 bases, leaving 13 bases between them. The CDR3 is made up of 13 amino acids. The DNA for the CDR3 is TGCGCCAGCCCGGACGGTTCTGATCAGCCCCAGCATTTT. It codes for CASPDGSDQPQHF.

This clone was seen a single time. V is TRBV2 and J is TRBJ2-1; D gene unclear. Germline CDR1 is SNHLY and CDR2 is FYNNEI. CDR3 length: 16 residues. V was cut by 5 bases and J by 0 bases, with 14 bases left in between. Here the CDR3 reads CASSSRGASSYNEQFF. The CDR3 coding sequence is TGTGCCAGCAGTTCCCGTGGCGCGAGCTCCTACAATGAGCAGTTCTTC.

J is TRBJ2-3 and V is TRBV19; 10 bases are shared with TRBD2. This CDR3 has 16 residues. The trim removed 5 bases at V and 0 bases at J, leaving 5 bases unmatched. Germline V gene sequence: CDR1 LNHDA, CDR2 SQIVND (reference sequence). The CDR3 spells CASSVRTSGSTDTQYF. CDR3 DNA sequence: TGTGCCAGTAGTGTGAGGACTAGCGGAAGCACAGATACGCAGTATTTT.

The V gene is TRBV6-1, the J gene TRBJ1-5; D gene ambiguous. Germline V lookup: CDR1 MNHNS, CDR2 SASEGT. CDR3 length equals 15 residues. Trimming stripped 2 bases from V and 8 bases from J, with 16 bases between. The CDR3 sequence is CASSEQNWTSEPQHF. The CDR3 nucleotides read TGTGCCAGCAGTGAACAAAACTGGACTTCGGAGCCCCAGCATTTT.

This sequence joins TRBV5-1 and TRBJ1-1, with TRBD1 matching over 7 bases. Trimming took 3 bases from V and 1 from J; bases not matched to a gene: 9. Germline CDR1 reads SGHRS; CDR2 reads YFSETQ. The CDR3 sequence is 16 residues long. The CDR3 DNA follows: TGCGCCAGCAGCTCCCGACCGGGACAGCAGAACACTGAAGCTTTCTTT. Translating gives CASSSRPGQQNTEAFF.

The rearrangement joins TRBV30 to TRBJ2-3; the D gene is possibly TRBD2 (5 bases). Per germline, CDR1 GTSNPN and CDR2 SVGIG (reference sequence). The CDR3 has 13 residues. V gave up 7 bases and J gave up 0 bases, with 11 bases separating them. The CDR3 DNA reads as TGTGCCTCCACCAGGACTAGCACAGATACGCAGTATTTT. Protein: CASTRTSTDTQYF.

The CDR3, as DNA: TGTGCCATCCAAACTTATTCACAGGGGAACACTGAAGCTTTCTTT. The encoded protein is CAIQTYSQGNTEAFF. The V and J genes are TRBV10-3 and TRBJ1-1; weak D call: TRBD1 (6 bases). The V gene lost 8 bases and the J gene lost 1 base, with 17 bases spanning the gap. Per germline, CDR1 ENHRY and CDR2 SYGVKD. The CDR3 runs to 15 residues.

The J gene is TRBJ2-3, the V gene TRBV5-4; no firm D call. The length of the CDR3 is 14 residues. Germline CDR1 and CDR2: SGHNT and YYREEE (reference sequence). The germline V and J ends were trimmed by 4 bases and 4 bases, with 13 bases remaining between them. The CDR3 here is CASSAQLSADTQYF. CDR3 nucleotide sequence: TGTGCCAGCAGCGCACAGCTATCGGCAGATACGCAGTATTTT.